At least ten counts were recorded for the clone carrying this T cell receptor (beta chain). For the diagnoses, clinical symptoms, serum thyroxine and TRAb, thyroid ultrasound and orbital computed tomography were used. This entry belongs to a study of T cells in Graves' hyperthyroidism and ophthalmopathy. RNA transcripts yielded amplified TCR beta CDR3 regions. Carried out on the TCR CDR3, a first-round RT-PCR used the HTBI primer set. From the multiplex PCR reads, TCRdb called clonotypes with MiXCR, one entry per CDR3 protein. The sample includes approximately 590,000 distinct CDR3 sequences, under 60% seen only once; the top ten take 8.2%. Trimming removed 1 base at V and 2 bases at J, with 5 bases between. The CDR3 sequence is 13 residues long. Germline V gene lookup returns CDR1 SNHLY and CDR2 FYNNEI.

This chain uses TRBV2 with TRBJ2-5; D remains ambiguous. The receptor's source is a woman in her late teens or twenties with Graves' hyperthyroidism. Sequenced sample: peripheral blood or thyroid tissue (not recorded which). CDR3 in amino acids: CASSEGWQETQYF. The DNA for the CDR3 is TGTGCCAGCAGTGAAGGTTGGCAAGAGACCCAGTACTTC.